This T cell receptor beta chain stems from a study of blood T cell repertoires in COVID-19. Overall study: The United States, Italy and Spain supplied acute and convalescent COVID-19 samples. Nucleic acid was either cDNA or gDNA, and it came from T cells, B-cell-depleted T cells, or PBMCs.

Participants came from 20 to 25 US areas, aged roughly 18 to 95 years. Authors' data handling: Using reference gene primer amplification, nucleated cell counts were estimated. Produced via immunoSEQ multiplex PCR; TCRdb's table is partial and in-frame only. V and J calls and clone size are those listed in that table; D and trimming were worked out from the DNA. Of roughly 250,000 clones listed, under 95% are singletons. The CDR3 is made up of 15 amino acids. Germline values: CDR1 LGHNA, CDR2 YSLEER. V lost 3 bases, J lost 4 bases, and 8 bases stayed unmatched. This TCR was sampled from a woman between 40 and 50 years old with acute COVID-19. The sequencing sample was made of PBMCs or T cells enriched from blood (not recorded which). V is TRBV4-3 and J is TRBJ2-7; 8 bases are a match to TRBD1. The chain's CDR3 is CASSHEDRVQYEQYF. CDR3 in DNA: TGCGCCAGCAGCCACGAGGACAGGGTCCAGTACGAGCAGTACTTC.